The clone carrying this T cell receptor beta chain was seen more than once but under ten times. Its specificity is unknown. The sequenced template was cDNA made from the entire isolated RNA. The data were produced by immunoSEQ multiplex PCR, yet TCRdb's version contains in-frame clones alone and is incomplete. The sample has under 400,000 clones; around 12% are singletons. This entry belongs to a study of beta chain features in type 1 diabetes. The CDR3 totals 13 residues. V trimming: 3 bases; J trimming: 6 bases; junction bases outside the gene matches: 3. Germline V gives CDR1 SEHNR, CDR2 FQNEAQ (reference sequence). Study outcomes and limitations: Insertions at VDJ junctions were less frequent in type 1 diabetes patients. These patients also deleted more nucleotides at the same junctions. Patients and controls would be equally affected if PCR favored shorter templates.

Specimen: naive CD4+ T cells from blood. The chain is built from TRBV7-9 and TRBJ1-2; 8 bases match TRBD1. This TCR was sampled from a man between 18 and 29 years old in good health. CDR3 nucleotides: TGTGCCAGCAGCTTGACAGGGGAAGATGGCTACACCTTC. Its translation is CASSLTGEDGYTF.